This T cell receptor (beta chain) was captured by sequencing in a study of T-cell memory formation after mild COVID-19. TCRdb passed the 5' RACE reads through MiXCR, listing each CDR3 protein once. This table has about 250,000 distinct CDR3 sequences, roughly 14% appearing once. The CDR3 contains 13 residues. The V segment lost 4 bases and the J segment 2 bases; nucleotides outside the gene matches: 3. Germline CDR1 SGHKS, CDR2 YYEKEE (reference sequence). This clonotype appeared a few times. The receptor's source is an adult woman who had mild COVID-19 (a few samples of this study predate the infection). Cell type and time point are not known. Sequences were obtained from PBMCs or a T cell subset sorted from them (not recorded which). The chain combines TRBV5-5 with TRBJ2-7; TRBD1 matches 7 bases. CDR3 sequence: CASSRGQAYEQYF. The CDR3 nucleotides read TGTGCCAGCAGCCGAGGACAGGCCTACGAGCAGTACTTC.